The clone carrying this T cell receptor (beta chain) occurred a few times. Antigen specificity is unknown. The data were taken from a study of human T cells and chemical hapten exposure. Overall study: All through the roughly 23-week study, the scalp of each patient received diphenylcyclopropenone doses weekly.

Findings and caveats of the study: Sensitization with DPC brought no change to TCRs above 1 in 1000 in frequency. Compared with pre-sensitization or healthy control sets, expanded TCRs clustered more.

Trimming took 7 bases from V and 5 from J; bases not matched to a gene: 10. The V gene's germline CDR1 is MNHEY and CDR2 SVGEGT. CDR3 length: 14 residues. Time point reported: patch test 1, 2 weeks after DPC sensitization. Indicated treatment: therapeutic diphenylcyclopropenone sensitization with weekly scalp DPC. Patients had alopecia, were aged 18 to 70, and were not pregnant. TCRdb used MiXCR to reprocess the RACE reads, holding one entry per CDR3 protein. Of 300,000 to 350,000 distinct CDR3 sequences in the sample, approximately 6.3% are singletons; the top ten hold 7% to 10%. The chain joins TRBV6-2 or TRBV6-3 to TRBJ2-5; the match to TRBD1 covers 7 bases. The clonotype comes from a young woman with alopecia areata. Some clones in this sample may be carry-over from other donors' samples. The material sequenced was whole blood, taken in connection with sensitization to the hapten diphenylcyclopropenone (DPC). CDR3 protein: CASTATGRGETQYF. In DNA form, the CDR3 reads TGTGCCAGCACCGCGACAGGGCGAGGGGAGACCCAGTACTTC.